The next 15 T cell receptor beta chains were all read from a single sample in a study of early T cells in non-severe SARS-CoV-2 infection. TCRdb passed the 5' RACE reads through MiXCR, listing each CDR3 protein once. The sample has around 53,000 distinct CDR3 sequences; about an eighth are singletons. Sequencing used whole blood. Receptor source: an adult who was a healthcare worker with PCR-confirmed SARS-CoV-2 infection or an uninfected control (not recorded which).

The table lists this clonotype with a few counts. The V and J genes are TRBV2 and TRBJ2-6, with 9 bases matching TRBD1. CDR3 length: 16 amino acids. In germline, CDR1 is SNHLY, CDR2 FYNNEI. J lost 4 bases, V lost 8 bases, and 9 bases had no gene match. For the CDR3, the DNA is TGTGCCAGCGGGGCGGGACAGGGTGCCGGGGCCAACGTCCTGACTTTC. Encoded protein: CASGAGQGAGANVLTF.

This clonotype was recorded many times. This chain links TRBV19 with TRBJ2-1; unclear D gene. This CDR3 region has 16 residues. Germline lookup yields CDR1 LNHDA and CDR2 SQIVND (reference sequence). Trimming took 10 bases from V and 0 from J, leaving 19 bases between them. The CDR3 DNA reads as TGTGCCACCGCCCGTTTGCCCACCAGCTCCTACAATGAGCAGTTCTTC. The encoded protein is CATARLPTSSYNEQFF.

This clonotype was picked up many times. The V and J genes are TRBV4-1 and TRBJ2-3; 9 bases align to TRBD2. Trimming cost V 0 bases and J 6 bases; bases outside gene matches: 7. This CDR3 comprises 16 residues. CDR1 is MGHRA, CDR2 YSYEKL, per germline. CDR3 residues: CASSQDVAGGPDTQYF. As DNA, the CDR3 is TGCGCCAGCAGCCAAGATGTGGCGGGGGGGCCTGATACGCAGTATTTT.

This clonotype has ten or more counts. The CDR3 is CAWSVSGILTEQYF. DNA of the CDR3: TGTGCCTGGAGTGTATCGGGGATCTTGACCGAGCAGTACTTC. The chain recombines TRBV30 with TRBJ2-7, with D tentatively TRBD2 (5 bases). The germline V gene has CDR1 GTSNPN and CDR2 SVGIG (reference sequence). The CDR3 has 14 residues. V lost 0 bases and J lost 6, with 15 bases in between.

This chain uses TRBV29-1 with TRBJ2-7; 9 nucleotides line up with TRBD1. V shed 5 bases, J shed 3 bases, and the junction held 8 bases outside the gene matches. This CDR3 contains 14 residues. Per the germline V gene, CDR1 is SQVTM and CDR2 is ANQGSEA. For the CDR3, the DNA is TGCAGCGTTAAACAGGGGGCGGAATTCTACGAGCAGTACTTC. It specifies CSVKQGAEFYEQYF.

This clonotype was seen at least ten times. The gene calls are TRBV18 and TRBJ1-1, with unresolved D. The length of the CDR3 is 15 residues. Trimming left V 2 bases short and J 0 bases short, with 10 bases between. Germline V gene lookup returns CDR1 KGHSH and CDR2 LQKENI. Written as DNA, the CDR3 is TGTGCCAGCTCACCAGATGCTGGGGTGAACACTGAAGCTTTCTTT. The encoded protein is CASSPDAGVNTEAFF.

The V call is TRBV20-1, the J call TRBJ2-7; D call uncertain. The V gene lost 4 bases and the J gene lost 0 bases, with 16 bases spanning the gap. The CDR3 extends over 15 amino acids. CDR1 and CDR2 from the germline V gene are DFQATT and SNEGSKA (reference sequence). The CDR3 loop reads CSAIEIAYTSYEQYF. The CDR3 DNA reads as TGCAGTGCTATTGAAATAGCCTACACCTCCTACGAGCAGTACTTC.

This clonotype has at least ten counts. The rearrangement uses TRBV10-1 and TRBJ2-1, with D possibly TRBD2 on 5 matching bases. The CDR3 consists of 18 residues. The ends were cut back, 4 bases at V and 8 bases at J, with 27 bases in the middle. Looked up from germline, CDR1 is WNHNN and CDR2 is SYGVQD (reference sequence). The CDR3 here is CASSVRSRTLYQMDEQFF. CDR3 sequence (DNA): TGCGCCAGCAGTGTCCGTAGCAGGACTCTCTACCAGATGGATGAGCAGTTCTTC.

This clonotype was picked up many times. This chain uses TRBV12-3 or TRBV12-4 with TRBJ1-4; D not certain. The CDR3 is 14 amino acids. Trimming took off 2 bases at V and 5 bases at J, with 9 bases between the two ends. The CDR3 sequence: CASSLRAGNEKLFF. The DNA for the CDR3 is TGTGCCAGCAGTTTAAGGGCAGGAAATGAAAAACTGTTTTTT.

Only a few counts were recorded for this clonotype. The chain couples TRBV5-1 to TRBJ2-2; the D is unclear. The V end lost 3 bases, the J end lost 4 bases, and 7 bases lay between the germline ends. Germline-derived CDR1 and CDR2 are SGHRS and YFSETQ. The CDR3 is 13 residues long. The CDR3 DNA reads TGCGCCAGCAGCTCGTCGGGCACCGGGGAGCTGTTTTTT. This sequence encodes CASSSSGTGELFF. The variable domain in full, completed from reference TRBV5-1 and TRBJ2-2, reads KAGVTQTPRYLIKTRGQQVTLSCSPISGHRSVSWYQQTPGQGLQFLFEYFSETQRNKGNFPGRFSGRQFSNSRSEMNVSTLELGDSALYLCASSSSGTGELFFGEGSRLTVL.

J is TRBJ1-2 and V is TRBV7-2, with 12 bases that match TRBD1. The germline V gene encodes CDR1 SGHTA and CDR2 FQGNSA. V lost 5 bases, J lost 0 bases, and 10 bases stayed unmatched. The CDR3 totals 18 residues. This CDR3 is CASSLTGTGGRANYGYTF. CDR3 nucleotide sequence: TGTGCCAGCAGCCTAACCGGGACAGGGGGCCGAGCTAACTATGGCTACACCTTC.

This clonotype was counted only a few times. This chain links TRBV18 with TRBJ1-1; D remains unclear. V lost 5 bases to trimming and J lost 1 base, with 8 bases between them. Germline CDR1 KGHSH, CDR2 LQKENI. This CDR3 contains 13 residues. The CDR3 sequence is CASSTTGNTEAFF. The CDR3 DNA follows: TGTGCCAGCTCAACGACGGGGAACACTGAAGCTTTCTTT.

This clonotype was seen more than once but under ten times. This chain links TRBV7-3 with TRBJ2-2, with 12 positions matching TRBD2. This CDR3 spans 16 amino acids. Unmatched junction bases numbered 4, after V lost 4 bases and J lost 4 bases. Germline V CDR1 and CDR2: SGHTA, FQGTGA. This CDR3 is CASSSLAGGLTGELFF. The DNA for the CDR3 is TGTGCCAGCAGCTCACTAGCGGGGGGCCTCACCGGGGAGCTGTTTTTT.

The V call is TRBV20-1, the J call TRBJ2-3, with TRBD2 identical over 10 bases. The germline V gene encodes CDR1 DFQATT and CDR2 SNEGSKA (reference sequence). CDR3 length: 15 residues. Trimming at V came to 2 bases and at J to 4 bases, leaving 6 bases not matched to a gene. The CDR3 here is CSARTLAGAADTQYF. In DNA form, the CDR3 reads TGCAGTGCTAGAACTCTAGCGGGAGCCGCAGATACGCAGTATTTT.

This clonotype came up many times. The chain is built from TRBV18 and TRBJ2-4; weak D call: TRBD1 (5 bases). CDR1 and CDR2 from the germline V gene are KGHSH and LQKENI. Trimming cost V 1 base and J 5 bases, with 12 bases left between them. The CDR3 contains 15 residues. CDR3: CASSPQGALQNIQYF. As DNA, the CDR3 is TGTGCCAGCTCACCACAAGGGGCACTTCAAAACATTCAGTACTTC.